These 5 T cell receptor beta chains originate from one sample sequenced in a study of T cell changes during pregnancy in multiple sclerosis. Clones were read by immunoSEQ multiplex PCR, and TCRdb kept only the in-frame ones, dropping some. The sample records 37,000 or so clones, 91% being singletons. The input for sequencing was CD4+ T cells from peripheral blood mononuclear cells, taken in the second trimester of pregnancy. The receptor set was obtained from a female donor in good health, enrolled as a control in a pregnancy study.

The CDR3 bases are TGTGCCAGCAGCTCCTTCATAGGGGGTGAAGCTTTCTTT. It specifies CASSSFIGGEAFF. This rearrangement joins TRBV11-2 to TRBJ1-1, with D possibly TRBD1 on 6 matching bases. CDR3 length: 13 amino acids. Trimming removed 4 bases at V and 7 bases at J, with 13 bases between. Germline lookup yields CDR1 SGHAT and CDR2 FQNNGV.

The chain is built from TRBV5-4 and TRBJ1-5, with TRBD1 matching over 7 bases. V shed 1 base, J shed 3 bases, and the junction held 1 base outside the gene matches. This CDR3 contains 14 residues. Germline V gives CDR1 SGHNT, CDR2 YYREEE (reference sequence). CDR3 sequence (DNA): TGTGCCAGCAGCTTGCAGGGGGACAATCAGCCCCAGCATTTT. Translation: CASSLQGDNQPQHF. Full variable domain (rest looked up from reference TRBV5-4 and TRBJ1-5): ETGVTQSPTHLIKTRGQQVTLRCSSQSGHNTVSWYQQALGQGPQFIFQYYREEENGRGNFPPRFSGLQFPNYSSELNVNALELDDSALYLCASSLQGDNQPQHFGDGTRLSIL.

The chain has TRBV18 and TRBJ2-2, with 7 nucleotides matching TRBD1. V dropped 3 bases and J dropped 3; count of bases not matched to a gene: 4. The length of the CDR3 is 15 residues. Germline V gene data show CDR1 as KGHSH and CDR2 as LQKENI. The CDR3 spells CASSPTGTHTGELFF. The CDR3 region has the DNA TGTGCCAGCTCACCGACAGGGACCCACACCGGGGAGCTGTTTTTT.

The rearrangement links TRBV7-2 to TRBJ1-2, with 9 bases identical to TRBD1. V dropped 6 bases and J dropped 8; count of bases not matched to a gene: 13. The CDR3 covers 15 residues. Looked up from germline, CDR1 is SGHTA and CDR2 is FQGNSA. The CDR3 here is CASSLMRGQGGGYTF. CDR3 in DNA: TGTGCCAGCAGTTTAATGAGGGGACAGGGTGGGGGCTACACCTTC.

The CDR3, as DNA: TGTGCCACCCGGAAGTTGACCGGGACAGGGTTGTTACGTGGTCAGCCCCAGCATTTT. It translates to CATRKLTGTGLLRGQPQHF. The rearrangement links TRBV19 to TRBJ1-5; 9 nucleotides line up with TRBD1. After removal of 10 bases from V and 6 bases from J, the junction contained 25 bases not matched to a gene. CDR1 and CDR2 (germline): LNHDA, SQIVND (reference sequence). The CDR3 is 19 amino acids.